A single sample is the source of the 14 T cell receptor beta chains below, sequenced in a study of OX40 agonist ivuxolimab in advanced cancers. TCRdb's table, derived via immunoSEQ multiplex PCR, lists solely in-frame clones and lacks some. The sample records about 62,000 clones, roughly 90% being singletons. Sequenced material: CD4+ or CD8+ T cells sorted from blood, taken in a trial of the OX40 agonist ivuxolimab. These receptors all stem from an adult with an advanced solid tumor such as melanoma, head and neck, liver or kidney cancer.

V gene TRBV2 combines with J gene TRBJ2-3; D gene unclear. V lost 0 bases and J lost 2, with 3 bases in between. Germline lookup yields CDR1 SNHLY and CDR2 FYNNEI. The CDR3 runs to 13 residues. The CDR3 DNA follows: TGTGCCAGCAGTGAAGCAGACACAGATACGCAGTATTTT. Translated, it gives CASSEADTDTQYF.

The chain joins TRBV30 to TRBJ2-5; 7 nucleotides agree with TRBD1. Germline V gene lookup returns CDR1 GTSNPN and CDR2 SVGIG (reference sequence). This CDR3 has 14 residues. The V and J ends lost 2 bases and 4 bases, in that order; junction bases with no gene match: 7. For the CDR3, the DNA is TGTGCCTGGAGTCCGGGACAGCAAGGAGAGACCCAGTACTTC. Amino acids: CAWSPGQQGETQYF.

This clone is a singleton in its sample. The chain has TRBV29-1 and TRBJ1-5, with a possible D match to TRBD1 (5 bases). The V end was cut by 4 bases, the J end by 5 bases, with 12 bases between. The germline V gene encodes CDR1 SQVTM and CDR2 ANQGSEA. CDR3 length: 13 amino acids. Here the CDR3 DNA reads TGCAGCGTTGGGATCGTCAGGGATCAGCCCCAGCATTTT. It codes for CSVGIVRDQPQHF.

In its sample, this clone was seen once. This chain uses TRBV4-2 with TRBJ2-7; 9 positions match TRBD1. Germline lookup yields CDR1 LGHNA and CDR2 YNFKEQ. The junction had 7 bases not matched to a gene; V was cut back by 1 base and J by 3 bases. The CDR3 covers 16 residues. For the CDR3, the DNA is TGTGCCAGCAGCCAAGGGTTCGGGACAGGGAACTACGAGCAGTACTTC. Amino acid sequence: CASSQGFGTGNYEQYF.

The DNA for the CDR3 is TGTGCCAGCAGCCAAGGTGGAGGGAGGGGTAACTATGGCTACACCTTC. Protein sequence: CASSQGGGRGNYGYTF. V gene TRBV2 combines with J gene TRBJ1-2; a possible D gene is TRBD1 (5 bases). This CDR3 contains 16 residues. The germline CDR1 and CDR2 sequences are SNHLY and FYNNEI. V lost 6 bases and J 1 base, leaving 18 bases between the germline ends. The variable domain in full, completed from reference TRBV2 and TRBJ1-2, reads EPEVTQTPSHQVTQMGQEVILRCVPISNHLYFYWYRQILGQKVEFLVSFYNNEISEKSEIFDDQFSVERPDGSNFTLKIRSTKLEDSAMYFCASSQGGGRGNYGYTFGSGTRLTVV.

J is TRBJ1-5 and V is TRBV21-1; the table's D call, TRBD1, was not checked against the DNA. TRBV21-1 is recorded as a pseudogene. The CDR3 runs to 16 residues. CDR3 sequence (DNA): TGTGCCAGCAGCAAAGAGATCCCAGGGGGAGATCAGCCCCAGCATTTT. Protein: CASSKEIPGGDQPQHF.

The CDR3 loop reads CASSLGIQETQYF. CDR3 in DNA: TGTGCCAGCAGCTTAGGGATCCAAGAGACCCAGTACTTC. J is TRBJ2-5 and V is TRBV13; unclear D gene. Germline V gives CDR1 PRHDT, CDR2 FYEKMQ (reference sequence). CDR3 length: 13 residues. V lost 0 bases, J lost 1 base, and 3 bases lay in between. Supplemented by reference TRBV13 and TRBJ2-5, the full variable domain reads AAGVIQSPRHLIKEKRETATLKCYPIPRHDTVYWYQQGPGQDPQFLISFYEKMQSDKGSIPDRFSAQQFSDYHSELNMSSLELGDSALYFCASSLGIQETQYFGPGTRLLVL.

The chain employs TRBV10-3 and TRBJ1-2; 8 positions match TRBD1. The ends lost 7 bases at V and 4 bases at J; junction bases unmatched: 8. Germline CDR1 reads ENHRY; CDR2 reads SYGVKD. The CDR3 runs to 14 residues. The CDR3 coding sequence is TGTGCCATCAATAAACAGGGGGAGCTCTATGGCTACACCTTC. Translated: CAINKQGELYGYTF.

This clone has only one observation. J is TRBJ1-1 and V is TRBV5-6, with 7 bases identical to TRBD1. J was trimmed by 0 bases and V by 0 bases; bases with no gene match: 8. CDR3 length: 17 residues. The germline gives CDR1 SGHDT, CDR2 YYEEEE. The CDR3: CASSLGRDSFMNTEAFF. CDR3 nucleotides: TGTGCCAGCAGCTTGGGGAGGGACAGTTTCATGAACACTGAAGCTTTCTTT.

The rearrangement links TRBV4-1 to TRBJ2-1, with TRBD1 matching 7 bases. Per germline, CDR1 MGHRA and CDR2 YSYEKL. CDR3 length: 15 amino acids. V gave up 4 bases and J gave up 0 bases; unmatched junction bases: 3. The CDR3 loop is CASSPTGTSYNEQFF. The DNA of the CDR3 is TGCGCCAGCAGCCCGACAGGGACCTCCTACAATGAGCAGTTCTTC.

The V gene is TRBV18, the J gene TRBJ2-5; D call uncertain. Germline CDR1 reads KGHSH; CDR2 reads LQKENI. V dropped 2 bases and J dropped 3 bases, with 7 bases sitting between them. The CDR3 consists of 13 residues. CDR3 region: CASSPSLEETQYF. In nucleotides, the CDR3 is TGTGCCAGCTCACCATCTCTCGAAGAGACCCAGTACTTC.

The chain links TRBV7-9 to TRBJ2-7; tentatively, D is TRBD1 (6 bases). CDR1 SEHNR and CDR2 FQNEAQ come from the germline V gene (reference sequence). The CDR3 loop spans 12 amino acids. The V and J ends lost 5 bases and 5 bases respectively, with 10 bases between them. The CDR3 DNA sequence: TGTGCCAGCAGCCCTAACAGGGACGAGCAGTACTTC. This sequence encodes CASSPNRDEQYF.

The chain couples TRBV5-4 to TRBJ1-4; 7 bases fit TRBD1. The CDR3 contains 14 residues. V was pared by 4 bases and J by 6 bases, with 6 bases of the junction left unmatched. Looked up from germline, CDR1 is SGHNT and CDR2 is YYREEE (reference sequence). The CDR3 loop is CASSHGTEHEKLFF. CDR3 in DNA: TGTGCCAGCAGCCACGGGACAGAACATGAAAAACTGTTTTTT.

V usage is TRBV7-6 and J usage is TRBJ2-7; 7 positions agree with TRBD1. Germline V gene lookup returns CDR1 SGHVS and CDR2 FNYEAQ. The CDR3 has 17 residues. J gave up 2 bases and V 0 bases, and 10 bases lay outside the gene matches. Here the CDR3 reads CASSLAVEGQSPYEQYF. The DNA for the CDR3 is TGTGCCAGCAGCTTAGCGGTCGAGGGACAGAGCCCCTACGAGCAGTACTTC.